This TCR beta chain was identified in a study of shared clonotypes between healthy human individuals. When replicate PCRs were run on unsorted PBMC, they used approximately 300 ng DNA, tens of thousands of T cell genomes. DNA from unsorted PBMC was sequenced on ten immunoSEQ deep assay plates. Per the original methods: Because ImmunoSEQ provided only junction sequences with no quality scores, the filtering differed. Using immunoSEQ multiplex PCR, the repertoire was profiled, and TCRdb retains in-frame clones only, with some absent. The DNA gave D and trimming, while V, J and clone size come from that table. The data contain about 490,000 clones, approximately 82% of them singletons. V was pared by 4 bases and J by 4 bases, with 17 bases between. The CDR3 length is 15 residues. Germline V gene lookup returns CDR1 SGHTA and CDR2 FQGNSA.

Sequencing input: PBMCs. This chain links TRBV7-2 with TRBJ2-7; D not certain. The origin of this receptor is a woman between 40 and 50 years old in good health. Some clones in this sample may be carry-over from other donors' samples. CDR3 region: CASSSLPSLVYEQYF. The CDR3, as DNA: TGTGCCAGCAGCTCCTTACCTAGTTTAGTGTACGAGCAGTACTTC.